Presented here are 30 T cell receptor beta chains from one specimen sequenced in a study of T cell clonality in common variable immunodeficiency. The table came from immunoSEQ multiplex PCR; TCRdb's copy has only in-frame clones and leaves some out. The sample is made up of some 60,000 clones, none counted only once. Specimen: peripheral blood mononuclear cells. These receptors were obtained from a person between 18 and 69 years old in good health.

This clone occurred many times. Sequencing ends 3 residues short of the CDR3 end; the germline J gene provides the rest. V gene TRBV11-2 combines with J gene TRBJ2-5; D is unresolved. From germline, CDR1 is SGHAT and CDR2 FQNNGV. Trimming pared 0 bases from V and 5 bases from J, leaving 13 bases between. This CDR3 region has 15 residues. The CDR3 region is CASSLDRLPWETQYF. Partial CDR3 DNA: TGTGCCAGCAGCTTAGACAGGCTTCCATGGGAGACC. The full variable domain, its missing parts supplied by reference TRBV11-2 and TRBJ2-5, is EAGVAQSPRYKIIEKRQSVAFWCNPISGHATLYWYQQILGQGPKLLIQFQNNGVVDDSQLPKDRFSAERLKGVDSTLKIQPAKLEDSAVYLCASSLDRLPWETQYFGPGTRLLVL.

This clone was seen ten or more times. The DNA ends 3 residues before the CDR3 does, and the rest of the CDR3 is filled in from the germline J gene. This chain links TRBV6-2 or TRBV6-3 with TRBJ2-1; the D gene is possibly TRBD1 (6 bases). The length of the CDR3 is 16 residues. Trimming shortened V by 5 bases and J by 0 bases, and 14 bases separated the two germline ends. Looked up from germline, CDR1 is MNHEY and CDR2 is SVGEGT. The CDR3 spells CASSTHGQPSYNEQFF. The covered CDR3 bases are TGTGCCAGCAGTACCCACGGACAGCCCTCCTACAATGAG.

This clone came up many times. Sequencing ends 3 residues short of the CDR3 end; the germline J gene provides the rest. This rearrangement joins TRBV11-2 to TRBJ2-7, with 10 bases matching TRBD2. The CDR3 is made up of 15 amino acids. Germline V CDR1 and CDR2: SGHAT, FQNNGV. The junction had 7 bases not matched to a gene; V was cut back by 4 bases and J by 4 bases. CDR3: CASSSSSGSHYEQYF. The CDR3 DNA, read in part, is TGTGCCAGCAGCTCCTCTAGCGGGAGTCATTACGAG.

This clone was seen ten or more times. Read data end 3 residues before the CDR3 end; the end is taken from the germline J gene. J is TRBJ1-2 and V is TRBV20-1, with D possibly being TRBD1 (6 bases). Per germline, CDR1 DFQATT and CDR2 SNEGSKA (reference sequence). This CDR3 has 13 amino acids. The ends were cut back, 6 bases at V and 4 bases at J, with 15 bases in the middle. Incomplete CDR3 DNA: TGCAGTGCCATCCGGACAGATACCTATGGC. It specifies CSAIRTDTYG. The full-length CDR3 reads as CSAIRTDTYGYTF.

This clone showed up many times. CDR3 bases read: TGTGCCAGCACGCGGGACAGGAATTCCTACGAG. This encodes CASTRDRNSYE. The entire CDR3 protein reads CASTRDRNSYEQYF. The J gene is TRBJ2-7, the V gene TRBV5-6, with 8 positions matching TRBD1. The read terminates 3 residues ahead of where the CDR3 ends, so the germline J gene completes it. Unmatched junction bases numbered 6, after V lost 6 bases and J lost 1 base. Germline V lookup: CDR1 SGHDT, CDR2 YYEEEE. This CDR3 region has 14 residues.

Many counts were recorded for this clone. The read ends 3 residues shy of where the CDR3 ends; the end is completed using the germline J gene. This rearrangement joins TRBV15 to TRBJ1-2; 7 nucleotides line up with TRBD1. V lost 3 bases, J lost 2 bases, and 6 bases stayed unmatched. The CDR3 contains 15 residues. Germline V lookup: CDR1 LNHNV, CDR2 YYDKDF (reference sequence). CDR3: CATSRTPGQNYGYTF. The sequenced CDR3 bases are TGTGCCACCAGCAGGACGCCGGGACAGAACTATGGC.

In this sample, this clone turned up many times. Read coverage stops 3 residues before the CDR3 terminus; the germline J gene supplies the remainder. The genes are TRBV13 and TRBJ2-1; 8 bases match TRBD1. The CDR3 spans 16 residues. Trimming removed 5 bases from V and 0 bases from J; junction bases left unmatched: 6. The germline V gene has CDR1 PRHDT and CDR2 FYEKMQ (reference sequence). The part of the CDR3 DNA that was read is TGTGCCAGCAGCCCCCGGACAGGGCTCTCCTACAATGAG. This translates into CASSPRTGLSYNE. The CDR3 in its entirety is CASSPRTGLSYNEQFF.

This clone came up many times. The sequence runs out 3 residues before the end of the CDR3; the remainder is reconstructed from the germline J gene. The chain joins TRBV5-6 to TRBJ2-7; D is possibly TRBD2 (6 bases). The V end lost 1 base, the J end lost 4 bases, and 9 bases lay between the germline ends. The CDR3 extends over 13 amino acids. Germline V gene sequence: CDR1 SGHDT, CDR2 YYEEEE. Partial CDR3 DNA: TGTGCCAGCAGCTTGAGGGGAGGATACGAG. Translating it yields CASSLRGGYE. The whole CDR3 is CASSLRGGYEQYF. Filled out from reference TRBV5-6 and TRBJ2-7, the complete variable domain reads DAGVTQSPTHLIKTRGQQVTLRCSPKSGHDTVSWYQQALGQGPQFIFQYYEEEERQRGNFPDRFSGHQFPNYSSELNVNALLLGDSALYLCASSLRGGYEQYFGPGTRLTVT.

In the case of this clone: The read falls 3 residues short of the CDR3 end, and the missing part is taken from the germline J gene. The rearrangement joins TRBV19 to TRBJ2-3, with TRBD2 matching over 8 bases. There are 14 residues in the CDR3. Germline trimming cut 6 bases from V and 1 base from J; bases unmatched to any gene: 3. Germline V gene lookup returns CDR1 LNHDA and CDR2 SQIVND (reference sequence). The CDR3 reads CASRREDRTDTQYF. The sequenced part of the CDR3 DNA is TGTGCCAGTAGGCGGGAGGACCGCACAGATACG.

This clone has just a few counts. From the germline J gene comes the end of the CDR3, since the read stops 3 residues before it. V is TRBV19 and J is TRBJ2-7, with 13 bases identical to TRBD2. V was clipped by 4 bases and J by 1 base; unmatched bases: 7. The germline V gene has CDR1 LNHDA and CDR2 SQIVND (reference sequence). This CDR3 contains 17 residues. CDR3 loop: CASSTGLAGVGSYEQYF. The CDR3 DNA, read in part, is TGTGCCAGTAGTACCGGACTAGCGGGAGTGGGGTCCTACGAG. The full variable domain, in which reference TRBV19 and TRBJ2-7 provide the parts outside the CDR3, is DGGITQSPKYLFRKEGQNVTLSCEQNLNHDAMYWYRQDPGQGLRLIYYSQIVNDFQKGDIAEGYSVSREKKESFPLTVTSAQKNPTAFYLCASSTGLAGVGSYEQYFGPGTRLTVT.

This clone was recorded at least ten times. Coverage ceases 3 residues before the CDR3 finishes, and the germline J gene fills in the end. This chain joins TRBV30 and TRBJ1-5; D gene ambiguous. V was shortened by 0 bases and J by 3 bases, with 9 bases between the two germline ends. CDR1 is GTSNPN, CDR2 SVGIG, per germline (reference sequence). The CDR3 covers 14 residues. The covered CDR3 bases are TGTGCCTGGAGTGTACGACTGAACAATCAGCCC. Residues: CAWSVRLNNQP. The full CDR3 reads CAWSVRLNNQPQHF.

This clone has a count of ten or more. The read halts 3 residues ahead of the CDR3 end, with the missing end drawn from the germline J gene. The J gene is TRBJ2-5, the V gene TRBV3-1 (or the pseudogene TRBV3-2); 9 bases line up with TRBD2. The V gene's germline CDR1 is LGHDT and CDR2 YNNKEL (reference sequence). The CDR3 covers 14 residues. Unmatched junction bases numbered 10, after V lost 9 bases and J lost 5 bases. The CDR3 sequence is CASLAGHEGETQYF. CDR3 DNA (partial): TGTGCCAGTCTAGCGGGACACGAGGGGGAGACC.

This clone was detected ten times or more. CDR3 loop: CASSLLDRDADTQYF. Incomplete CDR3 DNA: TGTGCCAGCAGCTTGTTAGACAGGGACGCAGATACG. The rearrangement uses TRBV5-6 and TRBJ2-3, with TRBD1 matching over 7 bases. With the read ending 3 residues before the CDR3 end, the germline J gene is used to fill in that end. Germline V gene data show CDR1 as SGHDT and CDR2 as YYEEEE. This CDR3 spans 15 amino acids. V lost 1 base, J lost 4 bases, and 6 bases stayed unmatched.

This clone was counted at least ten times. The read falls 3 residues short of the CDR3 end, and the missing part is taken from the germline J gene. The chain recombines TRBV6-9 with TRBJ2-3, with a possible D match to TRBD1 (7 bases). The germline CDR1 and CDR2 sequences are MNHGY and SVAAGI. Trimming pared 5 bases from V and 8 bases from J, leaving 26 bases between. This CDR3 has 17 amino acids. CDR3: CASSKGSSGGLSGTQYF. Incomplete CDR3 DNA: TGTGCCAGCAGTAAGGGGTCTTCAGGGGGGTTATCGGGTACG.

This clone was counted at least ten times. The sequence runs out 3 residues before the end of the CDR3; the remainder is reconstructed from the germline J gene. The J gene is TRBJ1-1, the V gene TRBV7-8, with D hard to call. V dropped 5 bases and J dropped 0 bases, with 13 bases sitting between them. Germline CDR1 and CDR2: SGHVS and FQNEAQ. The CDR3 totals 15 residues. CDR3 bases read: TGTGCCAGCAGCCTCCCGTCGGGTCTGAACACTGAA. Encoded protein: CASSLPSGLNTE. The complete CDR3 reads CASSLPSGLNTEAFF.

This clone was seen at least ten times. From the germline J gene comes the end of the CDR3, since the read stops 3 residues before it. The chain recombines TRBV7-2 with TRBJ1-1, with a weak D call TRBD1 (5 bases). Trimming took 5 bases from V and 2 from J, leaving 12 bases between them. This CDR3 contains 14 residues. The germline V gene has CDR1 SGHTA and CDR2 FQGNSA. The part of the CDR3 DNA that was read is TGTGCCAGCAGCCGACAGAGCTTTAACACTGAA. It codes for CASSRQSFNTE. The full CDR3 protein reads CASSRQSFNTEAFF.

This clone was counted ten times or more. The CDR3 end lies 3 residues beyond the end of the read and is filled in from the germline J gene. J is TRBJ2-3 and V is TRBV20-1; maybe TRBD1 (6 bases). CDR1 and CDR2 from the germline V gene are DFQATT and SNEGSKA (reference sequence). V was cut by 5 bases and J by 2 bases, with 20 bases left in between. This CDR3 spans 16 amino acids. The chain's CDR3 is CSAPPGVGVVTDTQYF. The part of the CDR3 DNA that was read is TGCAGTGCTCCCCCAGGGGTCGGGGTTGTCACAGATACG.

This clone has at least ten counts. With the read ending 3 residues before the CDR3 end, the germline J gene is used to fill in that end. The J gene is TRBJ2-1, the V gene TRBV19, with TRBD2 matching over 12 bases. V shed 5 bases, J shed 1 base, and the junction held 6 bases outside the gene matches. The CDR3 is 17 residues long. Germline CDR1 reads LNHDA; CDR2 reads SQIVND (reference sequence). CDR3 sequence reads: CASSLRTSGASYNEQFF. CDR3 bases read: TGTGCCAGTAGTCTTAGGACTAGCGGGGCTTCCTACAATGAG.

This clone came up many times. With the read ending 3 residues before the CDR3 end, the germline J gene is used to fill in that end. The chain combines TRBV18 with TRBJ1-1; no definite D call. Trimming removed 3 bases from V and 2 bases from J, with 13 bases in between. This CDR3 region has 15 residues. CDR1 is KGHSH and CDR2 is LQKENI in the germline V gene. CDR3 in amino acids: CASSPTPGDNTEAFF. The CDR3 DNA, read in part, is TGTGCCAGCTCACCTACACCAGGAGATAACACTGAA.

At least ten counts were recorded for this clone. The read terminates 3 residues ahead of where the CDR3 ends, so the germline J gene completes it. J is TRBJ2-1 and V is TRBV19, with no clear D. V gave up 5 bases and J gave up 2 bases, with 16 bases separating them. This CDR3 region has 16 residues. The V gene's germline CDR1 is LNHDA and CDR2 SQIVND (reference sequence). The DNA read from the CDR3 is TGTGCCAGTAGTGTCTACTCCATAGTTGCCTACAATGAG. Residues: CASSVYSIVAYNE. The entire CDR3 reads CASSVYSIVAYNEQFF.

Ten or more counts support this clone. The CDR3 is cut off 3 residues early in the read; its end comes from the germline J gene. This chain connects TRBV2 to TRBJ2-7; 11 nucleotides align to TRBD1. Germline-derived CDR1 and CDR2 are SNHLY and FYNNEI. V gave up 8 bases and J gave up 3 bases; unmatched junction bases: 3. There are 13 residues in the CDR3. CDR3: CASVGTGGYEQYF. The CDR3 DNA, read in part, is TGTGCCAGCGTAGGGACAGGGGGCTACGAG.

Concerning this clone itself: From the germline J gene comes the end of the CDR3, since the read stops 3 residues before it. The rearrangement joins TRBV5-3 to TRBJ2-5; D ambiguous. TRBV5-3 is classed as an ORF, of uncertain function. The CDR3 is 12 residues long. V lost 4 bases to trimming and J lost 2 bases, with 6 bases between them. The CDR3 bases that were read are TGTGCCAGAAGCCCGCGGCAAGAGACC. Protein: CARSPRQET. The whole CDR3 protein reads CARSPRQETQYF.

This clone was counted many times. The sequenced fragment ends 3 residues before the CDR3 boundary, so the rest is inferred from the germline J gene. The chain joins TRBV7-9 to TRBJ2-7, with 8 bases fitting TRBD2. Unmatched junction bases numbered 11, after V lost 5 bases and J lost 5 bases. Germline-derived CDR1 and CDR2 are SEHNR and FQNEAQ (reference sequence). CDR3 length equals 15 residues. CDR3 in amino acids: CASSPPGTSFNEQYF. CDR3 DNA (partial): TGTGCCAGCAGCCCCCCCGGGACTAGTTTTAACGAG.

This clone showed up just a few times. The read ends 3 residues shy of where the CDR3 ends; the end is completed using the germline J gene. The chain carries TRBV19 and TRBJ1-6, with 7 bases fitting TRBD1. This CDR3 is built from 14 residues. V was clipped by 5 bases and J by 7 bases; unmatched bases: 5. The V gene's germline CDR1 is LNHDA and CDR2 SQIVND (reference sequence). The CDR3 loop is CASSADRANSPLHF. Incomplete CDR3 DNA: TGTGCCAGTAGTGCCGACAGGGCGAATTCACCC.

This clone was picked up many times. The read terminates 3 residues ahead of where the CDR3 ends, so the germline J gene completes it. The gene calls are TRBV29-1 and TRBJ2-7; 7 nucleotides match TRBD1. The CDR3 sequence is 15 residues long. Trimming removed 4 bases from V and 2 bases from J; junction bases left unmatched: 11. Germline-derived CDR1 and CDR2 are SQVTM and ANQGSEA. The CDR3 DNA, read in part, is TGCAGCGTTGGGTCGTGGGACAGCTTCACCTACGAG. Translating it yields CSVGSWDSFTYE. The full CDR3 reads CSVGSWDSFTYEQYF.

There are many counts of this clone. The read terminates 3 residues before the CDR3 end, so the remaining end is supplied by the germline J gene. The rearrangement uses TRBV7-9 and TRBJ1-1; 7 nucleotides line up with TRBD1. V gave up 5 bases and J gave up 7 bases; unmatched junction bases: 10. The CDR3 covers 14 residues. In germline, CDR1 is SEHNR, CDR2 FQNEAQ (reference sequence). CDR3 loop: CASSTSGGLVEAFF. Partial CDR3 DNA: TGTGCCAGCAGCACTTCAGGGGGACTCGTTGAA.

This clone was seen ten or more times. One end of the junction does not line up with germline, which may come from a read error. The read ends 3 residues early relative to the CDR3; the germline J gene fills the gap. The chain is built from TRBV4-2 and TRBJ2-2; tentative D call: TRBD1 (5 bases). Looked up from germline, CDR1 is LGHNA and CDR2 is YNFKEQ. This CDR3 contains 17 residues. The sequenced part of the CDR3 DNA is TGCGCCAGCAGCCAAGGTACGTCGACAGTCAACACCGGGGAG. Amino acids: CASSQGTSTVNTGE. The full CDR3 sequence reads CASSQGTSTVNTGELFF.

This clone was recorded many times. The read stops 3 residues short of the end of the CDR3; the missing end is completed from the germline J gene. The rearrangement joins TRBV7-9 to TRBJ1-4; 9 bases align to TRBD1. The germline V gene encodes CDR1 SEHNR and CDR2 FQNEAQ (reference sequence). The CDR3 sequence is 15 residues long. Trimming took 4 bases from V and 7 from J; bases not matched to a gene: 7. The sequenced part of the CDR3 DNA is TGTGCCAGCAGCTCCACAGGGGGCGCGGGTGAAAAA. Amino acids: CASSSTGGAGEK. In full, the CDR3 is CASSSTGGAGEKLFF.

This clone was observed many times. The DNA read from the CDR3 is TGCGCCAGCAGCTTGGCCCCTACAGGGGGCGAG. Its protein product is CASSLAPTGGE. The full CDR3 protein is CASSLAPTGGEQYF. The V gene is TRBV5-1, the J gene TRBJ2-7; 8 positions match TRBD1. The CDR3 goes on 3 residues after the read ends, and that part is filled in from the germline J gene. Looked up from germline, CDR1 is SGHRS and CDR2 is YFSETQ. The length of the CDR3 is 14 residues. V dropped 0 bases and J dropped 6; count of bases not matched to a gene: 5.

This clone was seen repeatedly, ten times or more. The missing CDR3 end, 3 residues past where the read stops, is filled in from the germline J gene. This chain links TRBV4-1 with TRBJ2-5; weak D call: TRBD1 (6 bases). In germline, CDR1 is MGHRA, CDR2 YSYEKL. V was clipped by 4 bases and J by 2 bases, with 11 bases between them. CDR3 length: 14 amino acids. Partial CDR3 DNA: TGCGCCAGCAGCCCCCCACAGGGACAAGAGACC. Protein: CASSPPQGQET. The full CDR3 reads CASSPPQGQETQYF.